These 5 T cell receptor beta chains came from one sample sequenced in a study of blood T cell repertoires in COVID-19. Generated by immunoSEQ multiplex PCR, the TCRdb table keeps only in-frame clones and is missing some. The sample contains fewer than 85,000 clones, about 73% of which appear only once. Source material: peripheral blood. The source of these receptors is a woman between 65 and 79 years old with acute or convalescent COVID-19.

The gene calls are TRBV11-3 and TRBJ2-1; tentative D call: TRBD1 (6 bases). Germline CDR1 and CDR2: SGHNT and YENEEA. V lost 4 bases to trimming and J lost 6 bases, with 16 bases between them. This CDR3 has 15 residues. CDR3 amino acids: CASSSDSQRGNEQFF. The CDR3 DNA reads as TGTGCCAGCAGCTCGGACAGCCAGAGGGGCAATGAGCAGTTCTTC.

V gene TRBV28 combines with J gene TRBJ1-1; possibly TRBD1 for D (5 bases). CDR1 is MDHEN and CDR2 is SYDVKM in the germline V gene. Trimming took 6 bases from V and 1 from J, leaving 12 bases between them. The CDR3 runs to 14 residues. In nucleotides, the CDR3 is TGTGCCAGCAGGTATCAACAGGAGAACACTGAAGCTTTCTTT. Its translation is CASRYQQENTEAFF.

This clone came up a few times. The chain has TRBV27 and TRBJ2-1, with a weak D call TRBD2 (7 bases). Germline V CDR1 and CDR2: MNHEY, SMNVEV (reference sequence). V lost 7 bases, J lost 3 bases, and 13 bases lay in between. This CDR3 region has 14 residues. In DNA form, the CDR3 reads TGTGCCAGCAAGGGCGGGGGCCTCTACAATGAGCAGTTCTTC. Protein product: CASKGGGLYNEQFF.

The J gene is TRBJ2-7, the V gene TRBV5-4; TRBD2 matches at 7 bases. Germline V CDR1 and CDR2: SGHNT, YYREEE (reference sequence). The CDR3 length is 14 residues. J gave up 1 base and V 2 bases, and 3 bases lay outside the gene matches. CDR3 residues: CASSFGGRSYEQYF. In DNA form, the CDR3 reads TGTGCCAGCAGCTTTGGCGGGAGATCCTACGAGCAGTACTTC.

The V call is TRBV5-1, the J call TRBJ1-2, with 7 bases matching TRBD1. Unmatched junction bases numbered 6, after V lost 1 base and J lost 0 bases. CDR1 SGHRS and CDR2 YFSETQ come from the germline V gene. There are 16 residues in the CDR3. The chain's CDR3 is CASSLNRGVANYGYTF. Here the CDR3 DNA reads TGCGCCAGCAGCTTGAACAGGGGAGTAGCTAACTATGGCTACACCTTC.